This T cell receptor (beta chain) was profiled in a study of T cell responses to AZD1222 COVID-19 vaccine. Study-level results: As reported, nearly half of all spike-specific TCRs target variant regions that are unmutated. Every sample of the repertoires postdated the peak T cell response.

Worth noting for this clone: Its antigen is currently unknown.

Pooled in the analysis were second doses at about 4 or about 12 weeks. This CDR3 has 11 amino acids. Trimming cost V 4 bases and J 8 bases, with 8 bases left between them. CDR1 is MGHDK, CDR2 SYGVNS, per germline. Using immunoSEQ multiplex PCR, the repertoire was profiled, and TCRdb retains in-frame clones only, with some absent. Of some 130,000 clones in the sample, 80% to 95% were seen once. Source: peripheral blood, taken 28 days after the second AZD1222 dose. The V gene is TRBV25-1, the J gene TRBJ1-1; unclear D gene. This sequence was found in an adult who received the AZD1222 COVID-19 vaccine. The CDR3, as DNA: TGTGCCAGCAGTGTCGGCTTAGAAGCTTTCTTT. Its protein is CASSVGLEAFF.